A single sample gave rise to the 29 T cell receptor beta chains below, sequenced in a study of cytomegalovirus exposure and HLA in healthy donors (dated by TCRdb to the late 2010s). The receptor library was made with the immunoSEQ multiplex PCR assay. The multiplex PCR relied on a mix of 60 forward primers for TCR Vbeta segments and 13 reverse primers for TCR Jbeta segments. Held by TCRdb, this immuneACCESS table contains in-frame sequences only and omits some clones. Under half of the omission traces to an unresolved V gene where checked; the cause of the rest is unknown. Present in this sample are about 300,000 clones, 75% to 90% of which were seen just once. The biggest ten clones account for about 4% of the sample. Sequencing input: PBMCs. The receptors shown here come from a man aged 40-49 years in good health and CMV-seropositive.

The genes are TRBV16 and TRBJ2-1, with 11 bases that match TRBD2. The V and J ends lost 0 bases and 5 bases, in that order; junction bases with no gene match: 9. CDR1 and CDR2 from the germline V gene are KGHSY and FQNENV. The CDR3 runs to 18 residues. The CDR3 DNA reads TGTGCCAGCAGCCAATCGGGGAGTAGCGGGAGGGCAGACAATGAGCAGTTCTTC. Translating gives CASSQSGSSGRADNEQFF.

This clone was seen a few times. The CDR3 loop reads CASTRTLSSNTEAFF. The DNA of the CDR3 is TGCGCCAGCACCCGGACATTGTCATCAAACACTGAAGCTTTCTTT. The gene calls are TRBV4-3 and TRBJ1-1; D possibly corresponds to TRBD1 (5 bases). This CDR3 has 15 amino acids. The V gene lost 7 bases and the J gene lost 2 bases, with 17 bases spanning the gap. Per germline, CDR1 LGHNA and CDR2 YSLEER.

The chain is built from TRBV5-5 and TRBJ1-4, with 8 bases that match TRBD1. The CDR3 loop spans 17 amino acids. The germline V gene has CDR1 SGHKS and CDR2 YYEKEE (reference sequence). The ends lost 4 bases at V and 7 bases at J; junction bases unmatched: 15. CDR3 nucleotides: TGTGCCAGCAGCCTCCCCCTGGGGGGGGACAGGTTTGAAAAACTGTTTTTT. It translates to CASSLPLGGDRFEKLFF.

The chain carries TRBV4-3 and TRBJ2-3; 11 bases are a match to TRBD2. CDR3 length: 17 amino acids. Germline V gene data show CDR1 as LGHNA and CDR2 as YSLEER. J gave up 3 bases and V 0 bases, and 5 bases lay outside the gene matches. The CDR3 DNA sequence: TGCGCCAGCAGCCAAGATCCCACTAGCGGGAGTACAGATACGCAGTATTTT. Translating gives CASSQDPTSGSTDTQYF.

V gene TRBV27 combines with J gene TRBJ1-1, with 8 nucleotides matching TRBD1. In germline, CDR1 is MNHEY, CDR2 SMNVEV (reference sequence). The V segment lost 3 bases and the J segment 5 bases; nucleotides outside the gene matches: 2. The CDR3 length is 13 residues. The CDR3 reads CASSFRTGTEAFF. The CDR3 DNA reads as TGTGCCAGCAGTTTCAGGACAGGGACTGAAGCTTTCTTT.

The chain couples TRBV6-1 to TRBJ2-7, with 8 bases aligning to TRBD1. Per the germline V gene, CDR1 is MNHNS and CDR2 is SASEGT. This CDR3 is built from 15 residues. J lost 0 bases, V lost 7 bases, and 8 bases had no gene match. CDR3 sequence reads: CASTFDRGRSYEQYF. The CDR3, as DNA: TGTGCCAGCACCTTCGACAGGGGCCGCTCCTACGAGCAGTACTTC.

This clone was counted once. J is TRBJ1-3 and V is TRBV4-2; 10 bases align to TRBD1. J gave up 7 bases and V 4 bases, and 7 bases lay outside the gene matches. CDR3 length: 15 amino acids. Looked up from germline, CDR1 is LGHNA and CDR2 is YNFKEQ. The CDR3: CASSRGGQGRNTIYF. CDR3 sequence (DNA): TGTGCCAGCAGCCGGGGGGGACAGGGGAGGAACACCATATATTTT.

V gene TRBV5-1 combines with J gene TRBJ1-2, with no clear D. This CDR3 is 17 amino acids long. Germline lookup yields CDR1 SGHRS and CDR2 YFSETQ. Trimming took off 0 bases at V and 3 bases at J, with 18 bases between the two ends. The CDR3 DNA is TGCGCCAGCAGCTTGGCAGGACCAGGACTGGGAGACTATGGCTACACCTTC. Protein product: CASSLAGPGLGDYGYTF.

This clone was recorded only once. The V gene is TRBV28, the J gene TRBJ1-5, with D unclear. The CDR3 is made up of 14 amino acids. The V gene's germline CDR1 is MDHEN and CDR2 SYDVKM. Trimming removed 3 bases at V and 3 bases at J, with 9 bases between. The CDR3 loop is CASSFRGFNQPQHF. CDR3 nucleotides: TGTGCCAGCAGTTTTAGAGGTTTCAATCAGCCCCAGCATTTT.

This clone was counted only a few times. In nucleotides, the CDR3 is TGTGCCAGTAGACAGCTGAACACTGAAGCTTTCTTT. It specifies CASRQLNTEAFF. The chain links TRBV27 to TRBJ1-1; D perhaps matches TRBD1 (5 bases). The CDR3 spans 12 residues. CDR1 is MNHEY, CDR2 SMNVEV, per germline (reference sequence). Trimming removed 9 bases from V and 0 bases from J, with 8 bases in between.

This clone was counted only a few times. This rearrangement joins TRBV4-3 to TRBJ1-2; D is uncertain. V was trimmed by 1 base and J by 5 bases, leaving 14 bases between them. This CDR3 contains 15 residues. Germline V gene data show CDR1 as LGHNA and CDR2 as YSLEER. CDR3 residues: CASSQAGRSHYGYTF. In DNA, the CDR3 is TGCGCCAGCAGCCAAGCCGGCAGGTCCCATTATGGCTACACCTTC.

The V and J genes are TRBV27 and TRBJ2-5, with TRBD2 matching 9 bases. With 7 bases clipped from V and 1 base from J, the junction kept 10 bases outside the gene matches. Per the germline V gene, CDR1 is MNHEY and CDR2 is SMNVEV (reference sequence). CDR3 length equals 16 residues. CDR3: CASTDRGTSSQETQYF. In nucleotides, the CDR3 is TGTGCCAGCACCGACCGAGGGACTAGCAGCCAAGAGACCCAGTACTTC.

On this clone itself: Other DNA sequences within the sample encode an identical CDR3. The rearrangement uses TRBV19 and TRBJ2-1; a weak D match, TRBD2 (6 bases). The CDR3 contains 15 residues. Germline V gene sequence: CDR1 LNHDA, CDR2 SQIVND (reference sequence). Between the trimmed V and J ends, which lost 3 bases and 0 bases, there was a span of 9 bases. CDR3 in amino acids: CASSIGGGSYNEQFF. Written as DNA, the CDR3 is TGTGCCAGTAGTATCGGGGGAGGCTCCTACAATGAGCAGTTCTTC. The variable domain in full, completed from reference TRBV19 and TRBJ2-1, reads DGGITQSPKYLFRKEGQNVTLSCEQNLNHDAMYWYRQDPGQGLRLIYYSQIVNDFQKGDIAEGYSVSREKKESFPLTVTSAQKNPTAFYLCASSIGGGSYNEQFFGPGTRLTVL.

The V gene is TRBV6-5, the J gene TRBJ2-7; a possible D gene is TRBD2 (7 bases). Trimming removed 4 bases from V and 3 bases from J, with 19 bases in between. The germline gives CDR1 MNHEY, CDR2 SVGAGI. The length of the CDR3 is 16 residues. The DNA for the CDR3 is TGTGCCAGCAGTTCCTCACAGGGCGGCGGGGGCTACGAGCAGTACTTC. The encoded protein is CASSSSQGGGGYEQYF.

The V and J genes are TRBV27 and TRBJ2-1; TRBD2 agrees at 14 bases. With V trimmed by 5 bases and J by 0 bases, 9 bases remained unmatched. The CDR3 runs to 19 residues. Germline lookup yields CDR1 MNHEY and CDR2 SMNVEV (reference sequence). The CDR3 sequence is CASSHDPGTSGSSYNEQFF. CDR3 sequence (DNA): TGTGCCAGCAGTCACGACCCCGGGACTAGCGGGAGCTCCTACAATGAGCAGTTCTTC.

The chain carries TRBV6-1 and TRBJ1-4; a weak D match, TRBD1 (5 bases). The CDR3 spans 11 residues. Deletions cut 4 bases from V and 17 bases from J, with 14 bases between. CDR1 is MNHNS and CDR2 is SASEGT in the germline V gene. Here the CDR3 reads CASSVRDWSFF. The CDR3, as DNA: TGTGCCAGCAGTGTGAGGGACTGGAGCTTTTTT.

The V and J genes are TRBV27 and TRBJ2-7, with a tentative D call TRBD2 (6 bases). Deletions cut 4 bases from V and 7 bases from J, with 35 bases between. The CDR3 spans 20 residues. The germline gives CDR1 MNHEY, CDR2 SMNVEV (reference sequence). The CDR3: CASSSFLSSRSGPGLGEQYF. CDR3 coding DNA: TGTGCCAGCAGTTCGTTCCTTAGCAGCAGGAGCGGGCCGGGGCTGGGGGAGCAGTACTTC.

Remarks on this clone: One junction end disagrees with the germline gene, perhaps due to a read error. This chain links TRBV7-9 with TRBJ2-7, with 9 bases lining up with TRBD1. This CDR3 has 17 amino acids. The V gene's germline CDR1 is SEHNR and CDR2 FQNEAQ (reference sequence). The CDR3 protein is CSSSPPAVGQGSYEQYF. CDR3 nucleotides: TGTTCCAGCAGTCCCCCGGCCGTAGGACAGGGGTCCTACGAGCAGTACTTC. Full variable domain (outside the CDR3, taken from reference TRBV7-9 and TRBJ2-7): DTGVSQNPRHKITKRGQNVTFRCDPISEHNRLYWYRQTLGQGPEFLTYFQNEAQLEKSRLLSDRFSAERPKGSFSTLEIQRTEQGDSAMYLCSSSPPAVGQGSYEQYFGPGTRLTVT.

The rearrangement uses TRBV19 and TRBJ2-1; 9 nucleotides line up with TRBD2. After removal of 6 bases from V and 7 bases from J, the junction contained 13 bases not matched to a gene. The CDR3 is 16 amino acids. The germline V gene has CDR1 LNHDA and CDR2 SQIVND (reference sequence). The CDR3 coding sequence is TGTGCCAGTAGGCGAGTAGCGGGAGAAAGTTGGAATGAGCAGTTCTTC. As protein: CASRRVAGESWNEQFF.

V and J are TRBV4-2 and TRBJ1-1, with 8 bases matching TRBD1. Trimming cost V 0 bases and J 11 bases; bases outside gene matches: 14. Germline lookup yields CDR1 LGHNA and CDR2 YNFKEQ. The CDR3 consists of 16 residues. CDR3 protein: CASSQEEGRGRAAAFF. The DNA for the CDR3 is TGTGCCAGCAGCCAAGAGGAGGGCAGGGGGCGAGCTGCCGCTTTCTTT.

A few counts support this clone. The rearrangement joins TRBV5-1 to TRBJ1-4, with 10 positions matching TRBD1. Germline assignment: CDR1 SGHRS and CDR2 YFSETQ. The V gene end was trimmed by 4 bases and the J gene end by 6 bases; junction bases not matched to a gene: 9. There are 16 residues in the CDR3. CDR3 sequence (DNA): TGCGCCAGCAGCGGGGGACAGGGGATCTTCGATGAAAAACTGTTTTTT. It yields the protein CASSGGQGIFDEKLFF.

This sequence joins TRBV14 and TRBJ1-2, with 8 bases fitting TRBD1. Germline lookup yields CDR1 SGHDN and CDR2 FVKESK. J lost 8 bases, V lost 4 bases, and 6 bases had no gene match. The CDR3 contains 13 residues. For the CDR3, the DNA is TGTGCCAGCAGCCGCGGACAGGGCGAGGGCTACACCTTC. Protein product: CASSRGQGEGYTF.

The chain has TRBV2 and TRBJ1-2; D not certain. The CDR3 has 13 amino acids. Germline-derived CDR1 and CDR2 are SNHLY and FYNNEI. V was cut by 3 bases and J by 3 bases, with 8 bases left in between. As DNA, the CDR3 is TGTGCCAGCAGTGACGAGAGGGACTATGGCTACACCTTC. This translates into CASSDERDYGYTF.

In this sample, this clone turned up once. This chain connects TRBV5-5 to TRBJ2-5; 7 positions match TRBD2. This CDR3 contains 16 residues. Germline trimming cut 1 base from V and 2 bases from J; bases unmatched to any gene: 8. CDR1 SGHKS and CDR2 YYEKEE come from the germline V gene (reference sequence). The CDR3 spells CASSLLASGAQETQYF. For the CDR3, the DNA is TGTGCCAGCAGCTTGTTGGCTAGCGGAGCTCAAGAGACCCAGTACTTC.

This clone has only one observation. The chain has TRBV27 and TRBJ1-5, with 11 bases identical to TRBD1. The V segment lost 6 bases and the J segment 7 bases; nucleotides outside the gene matches: 5. The CDR3 length is 14 residues. Germline V gives CDR1 MNHEY, CDR2 SMNVEV (reference sequence). This CDR3 reads CASSGTGGLQPQHF. CDR3 sequence (DNA): TGTGCCAGCAGCGGGACAGGGGGGTTGCAGCCCCAGCATTTT.

The chain recombines TRBV5-4 with TRBJ2-2, with 12 nucleotides matching TRBD2. Losses at the gene ends were 0 bases for V and 5 bases for J; bases not matched to a gene: 2. The germline gives CDR1 SGHNT, CDR2 YYREEE (reference sequence). CDR3 length: 16 residues. CDR3 region: CASSLGLAGVTGELFF. In DNA, the CDR3 is TGTGCCAGCAGCTTGGGACTAGCGGGAGTGACCGGGGAGCTGTTTTTT.

This sequence joins TRBV29-1 and TRBJ1-2; 8 bases are a match to TRBD1. The germline V gene has CDR1 SQVTM and CDR2 ANQGSEA. The CDR3 is 12 amino acids. V dropped 6 bases and J dropped 5; count of bases not matched to a gene: 5. The CDR3 is CSVATGDYGYTF. The CDR3 DNA follows: TGCAGCGTCGCGACAGGGGATTATGGCTACACCTTC.

This rearrangement joins TRBV7-2 to TRBJ2-7; D is perhaps TRBD2 (6 bases). The CDR3 is 19 amino acids. Trimming shortened V by 2 bases and J by 3 bases, and 26 bases separated the two germline ends. The germline gives CDR1 SGHTA, CDR2 FQGNSA. The chain's CDR3 is CASSLHIFGGSGRNYEQYF. DNA of the CDR3: TGTGCCAGCAGCTTACACATATTTGGAGGTTCAGGGAGGAACTACGAGCAGTACTTC.

J is TRBJ1-4 and V is TRBV5-6; D call uncertain. The CDR3 runs 14 residues. CDR1 is SGHDT and CDR2 is YYEEEE in the germline V gene. V lost 0 bases and J lost 5, with 8 bases in between. This chain's CDR3 is CASSLATRNEKLFF. In DNA, the CDR3 is TGTGCCAGCAGCTTGGCCACACGAAATGAAAAACTGTTTTTT.